This T cell receptor beta chain was captured by sequencing in a study of blood T cell repertoires in COVID-19. Study-level information: T cells, B-cell-depleted T cells, or PBMCs supplied cDNA or gDNA.

The CDR3 length is 14 residues. CDR1 is GTSNPN and CDR2 is SVGIG in the germline V gene (reference sequence). J gave up 8 bases and V 3 bases, and 12 bases lay outside the gene matches. The repertoire was sequenced with immunoSEQ multiplex PCR; TCRdb's copy has only in-frame clones and lacks some. Found here are about 200,000 clones, around 84% of them singletons; the top ten hold about 4.5%. The sequence derives from a man in his forties or fifties with acute or convalescent COVID-19. Sequenced sample: peripheral blood. The chain carries TRBV30 and TRBJ1-2, with 7 bases lining up with TRBD1. The chain's CDR3 is CAWRLTGMGWGYTF. In DNA form, the CDR3 reads TGTGCCTGGAGGCTGACAGGGATGGGGTGGGGCTACACCTTC.